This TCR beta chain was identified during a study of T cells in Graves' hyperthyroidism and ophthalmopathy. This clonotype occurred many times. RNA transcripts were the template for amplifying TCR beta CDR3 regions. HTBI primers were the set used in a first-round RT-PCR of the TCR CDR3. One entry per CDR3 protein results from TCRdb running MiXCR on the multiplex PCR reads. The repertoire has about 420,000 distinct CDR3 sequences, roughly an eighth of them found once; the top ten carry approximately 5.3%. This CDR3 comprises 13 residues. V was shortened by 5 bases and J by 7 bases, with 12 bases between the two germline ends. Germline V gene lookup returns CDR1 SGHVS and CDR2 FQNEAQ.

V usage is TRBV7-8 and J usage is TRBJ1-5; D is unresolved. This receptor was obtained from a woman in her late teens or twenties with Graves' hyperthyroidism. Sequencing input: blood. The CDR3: CASSPSTIQPQHF. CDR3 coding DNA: TGTGCCAGCAGCCCCTCGACAATCCAGCCCCAGCATTTT.